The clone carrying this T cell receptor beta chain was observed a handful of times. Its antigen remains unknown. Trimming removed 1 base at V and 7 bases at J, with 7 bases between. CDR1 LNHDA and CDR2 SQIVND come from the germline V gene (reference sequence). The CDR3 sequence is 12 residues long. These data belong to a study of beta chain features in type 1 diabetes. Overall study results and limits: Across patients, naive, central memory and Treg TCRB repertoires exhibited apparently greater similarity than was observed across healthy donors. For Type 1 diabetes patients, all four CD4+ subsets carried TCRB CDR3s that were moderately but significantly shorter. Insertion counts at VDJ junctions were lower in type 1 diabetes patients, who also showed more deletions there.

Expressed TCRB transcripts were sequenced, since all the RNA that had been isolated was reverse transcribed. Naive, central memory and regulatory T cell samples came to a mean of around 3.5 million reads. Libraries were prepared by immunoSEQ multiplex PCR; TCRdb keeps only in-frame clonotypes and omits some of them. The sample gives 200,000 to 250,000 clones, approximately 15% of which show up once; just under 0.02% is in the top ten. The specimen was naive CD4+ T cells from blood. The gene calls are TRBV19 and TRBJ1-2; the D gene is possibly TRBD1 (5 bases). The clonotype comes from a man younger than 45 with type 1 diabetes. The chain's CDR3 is CASSIVGGGYTF. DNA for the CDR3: TGTGCCAGTAGTATAGTCGGGGGTGGCTACACCTTC.